The 29 T cell receptor beta chains listed next were all sequenced from one sample in a study of blood T cell repertoires in COVID-19. TCRdb's table, derived via immunoSEQ multiplex PCR, lists solely in-frame clones and lacks some. The sample consists of roughly 190,000 clones, around four fifths of them appearing once. Material for sequencing was peripheral blood. Source of these receptors: a woman in her 70s with COVID-19, enrolled during active disease.

The rearrangement joins TRBV6-5 to TRBJ2-5; D is unclear. The CDR3 totals 16 residues. V lost 0 bases, J lost 0 bases, and 11 bases lay in between. Looked up from germline, CDR1 is MNHEY and CDR2 is SVGAGI. The CDR3 DNA sequence: TGTGCCAGCAGTTACTCGACAATCTCGTACCAAGAGACCCAGTACTTC. Translated: CASSYSTISYQETQYF.

The table lists this clone with a few counts. V is TRBV14 and J is TRBJ1-1; unclear D gene. This CDR3 has 17 amino acids. V lost 3 bases and J 3 bases, leaving 20 bases between the germline ends. Looked up from germline, CDR1 is SGHDN and CDR2 is FVKESK. The CDR3, as DNA: TGTGCCAGCAGCCAGTCTTTGCTTTCTGTCGGTCACACTGAAGCTTTCTTT. Translated, it gives CASSQSLLSVGHTEAFF.

The sample holds one count of this clone. The J gene is TRBJ1-2, the V gene TRBV28, with a possible D match to TRBD1 (5 bases). Germline values: CDR1 MDHEN, CDR2 SYDVKM. Trimming shortened V by 4 bases and J by 4 bases, and 10 bases separated the two germline ends. This CDR3 has 13 amino acids. The CDR3 DNA reads as TGTGCCAGCAGTTACGACCAGGGCTATGGCTACACCTTC. Its protein is CASSYDQGYGYTF.

The rearrangement uses TRBV28 and TRBJ1-1; D is uncertain. CDR3 length: 15 residues. Germline CDR1 and CDR2: MDHEN and SYDVKM. Trimming removed 3 bases from V and 4 bases from J, with 15 bases in between. CDR3 in amino acids: CASSFPGGVITEAFF. CDR3 in DNA: TGTGCCAGCAGTTTTCCCGGCGGGGTAATCACTGAAGCTTTCTTT.

This chain connects TRBV14 to TRBJ1-1; the match to TRBD1 covers 8 bases. The germline V gene encodes CDR1 SGHDN and CDR2 FVKESK. The CDR3 sequence is 16 residues long. Trimming cost V 2 bases and J 1 base; bases outside gene matches: 6. The CDR3 nucleotides are TGTGCCAGCAGCCAAATTACAGGGGGATCGAACACTGAAGCTTTCTTT. Protein: CASSQITGGSNTEAFF.

The chain combines TRBV6-5 with TRBJ2-5; the D is unclear. Per the germline V gene, CDR1 is MNHEY and CDR2 is SVGAGI. V lost 4 bases, J lost 3 bases, and 3 bases lay in between. This CDR3 has 11 amino acids. CDR3 residues: CASSLEETQYF. CDR3 sequence (DNA): TGTGCCAGCAGTTTAGAAGAGACCCAGTACTTC.

The chain is built from TRBV3-1 (or the pseudogene TRBV3-2) and TRBJ1-2; the match to TRBD1 covers 7 bases. Trimming removed 1 base from V and 7 bases from J; junction bases left unmatched: 12. CDR1 and CDR2 (germline): LGHDT, YNNKEL (reference sequence). CDR3 length equals 16 residues. The CDR3 DNA sequence: TGTGCCAGCAGCCAAGCACTTTTCACAGGGGTTCCTGGCTACACCTTC. Residues: CASSQALFTGVPGYTF.

In this sample, this clone turned up once. V gene TRBV3-1 (or the pseudogene TRBV3-2) combines with J gene TRBJ2-5, with 10 bases lining up with TRBD2. The length of the CDR3 is 18 residues. The germline CDR1 and CDR2 sequences are LGHDT and YNNKEL (reference sequence). The V and J ends lost 1 base and 0 bases, in that order; junction bases with no gene match: 8. CDR3 residues: CASSQGLAGRQYQETQYF. CDR3 in DNA: TGTGCCAGCAGCCAAGGACTAGCGGGCCGGCAATACCAAGAGACCCAGTACTTC.

V and J are TRBV14 and TRBJ2-1; 7 positions agree with TRBD2. Trimming cost V 5 bases and J 7 bases; bases outside gene matches: 11. CDR3 size: 15 residues. CDR1 and CDR2 from the germline V gene are SGHDN and FVKESK. The CDR3 sequence is CASSTQRGRINEQFF. The CDR3 DNA reads TGTGCCAGCAGCACCCAGCGCGGGAGAATAAATGAGCAGTTCTTC. The variable domain in full, completed from reference TRBV14 and TRBJ2-1, reads EAGVTQFPSHSVIEKGQTVTLRCDPISGHDNLYWYRRVMGKEIKFLLHFVKESKQDESGMPNNRFLAERTGGTYSTLKVQPAELEDSGVYFCASSTQRGRINEQFFGPGTRLTVL.

The rearrangement uses TRBV2 and TRBJ2-3; D may be TRBD2 (7 bases). CDR1 is SNHLY, CDR2 FYNNEI, per germline. CDR3 size: 14 residues. Trimming took off 8 bases at V and 4 bases at J, with 16 bases between the two ends. CDR3 bases: TGTGCCAGCTCTAGGGGGAGGGGTGCAGATACGCAGTATTTT. Translation: CASSRGRGADTQYF. Combining the CDR3 with reference TRBV2 and TRBJ2-3 gives the whole variable domain EPEVTQTPSHQVTQMGQEVILRCVPISNHLYFYWYRQILGQKVEFLVSFYNNEISEKSEIFDDQFSVERPDGSNFTLKIRSTKLEDSAMYFCASSRGRGADTQYFGPGTRLTVL.

The gene calls are TRBV6-6 and TRBJ1-1; D gene unclear. Per germline, CDR1 MNHNY and CDR2 SVGAGI (reference sequence). V was trimmed by 2 bases and J by 5 bases, leaving 12 bases between them. This CDR3 is built from 14 residues. In nucleotides, the CDR3 is TGTGCCAGCAGTTACGGCCCTTCGGGGACTGAAGCTTTCTTT. Translation gives CASSYGPSGTEAFF.

CDR3 nucleotide sequence: TGTGCCAGCAGTTTACTGGGACTAGCGGGAGGAGCGTTGGTCAATGAGCAGTTCTTC. It is translated as CASSLLGLAGGALVNEQFF. The V call is TRBV28, the J call TRBJ2-1, with 15 positions matching TRBD2. After removal of 2 bases from V and 6 bases from J, the junction contained 11 bases not matched to a gene. Germline loops: CDR1 MDHEN, CDR2 SYDVKM. This CDR3 is built from 19 residues. The full variable domain, its missing parts supplied by reference TRBV28 and TRBJ2-1, is DVKVTQSSRYLVKRTGEKVFLECVQDMDHENMFWYRQDPGLGLRLIYFSYDVKMKEKGDIPEGYSVSREKKERFSLILESASTNQTSMYLCASSLLGLAGGALVNEQFFGPGTRLTVL.

This clone came up a few times. The chain joins TRBV28 to TRBJ1-2; the match to TRBD1 covers 10 bases. Looked up from germline, CDR1 is MDHEN and CDR2 is SYDVKM. V was clipped by 4 bases and J by 7 bases; unmatched bases: 9. The length of the CDR3 is 15 residues. CDR3 residues: CASSSDRGEFAGYTF. The CDR3 coding sequence is TGTGCCAGCAGTTCGGACAGGGGGGAATTTGCTGGCTACACCTTC.

V and J are TRBV27 and TRBJ1-6; D is unclear. CDR1 is MNHEY, CDR2 SMNVEV, per germline (reference sequence). This CDR3 is 16 amino acids long. Trimming stripped 4 bases from V and 0 bases from J, with 10 bases between. This CDR3 is CASSSRRSSYNSPLHF. The CDR3 DNA is TGTGCCAGCAGTTCCCGGCGGAGCTCCTATAATTCACCCCTCCACTTT.

J is TRBJ1-1 and V is TRBV5-1, with D tentatively TRBD1 (5 bases). CDR3 length equals 14 residues. The V gene's germline CDR1 is SGHRS and CDR2 YFSETQ. V was shortened by 2 bases and J by 6 bases, with 14 bases between the two germline ends. The CDR3 is CASSFPGGESEAFF. The CDR3 nucleotides read TGCGCCAGCAGCTTCCCAGGAGGGGAGTCTGAAGCTTTCTTT.

This sequence joins TRBV19 and TRBJ2-3, with a possible D match to TRBD2 (7 bases). The CDR3 is 15 amino acids. The V end was cut by 3 bases, the J end by 4 bases, with 14 bases between. CDR1 is LNHDA, CDR2 SQIVND, per germline (reference sequence). CDR3 nucleotides: TGTGCCAGTAGTATGGGCGGGGGCAGGTCAGATACGCAGTATTTT. It encodes CASSMGGGRSDTQYF.

The genes are TRBV11-2 and TRBJ2-5; D gene ambiguous. V lost 0 bases, J lost 4 bases, and 9 bases lay in between. This CDR3 is 14 amino acids long. The germline V gene encodes CDR1 SGHAT and CDR2 FQNNGV. The CDR3 sequence is CASSLDTPGETQYF. Here the CDR3 DNA reads TGTGCCAGCAGCTTAGACACCCCGGGAGAGACCCAGTACTTC. The variable domain in full, with the rest retrieved from reference TRBV11-2 and TRBJ2-5, is EAGVAQSPRYKIIEKRQSVAFWCNPISGHATLYWYQQILGQGPKLLIQFQNNGVVDDSQLPKDRFSAERLKGVDSTLKIQPAKLEDSAVYLCASSLDTPGETQYFGPGTRLLVL.

This clone was detected only a few times. This rearrangement joins TRBV18 to TRBJ1-3, with D possibly being TRBD1 (5 bases). The germline V gene has CDR1 KGHSH and CDR2 LQKENI. Trimming cost V 2 bases and J 0 bases, with 8 bases left between them. There are 15 residues in the CDR3. CDR3 residues: CASSPTQVSGNTIYF. CDR3 nucleotide sequence: TGTGCCAGCTCACCAACACAGGTCTCTGGAAACACCATATATTTT.

V is TRBV6-5 and J is TRBJ1-6; 9 bases align to TRBD1. Looked up from germline, CDR1 is MNHEY and CDR2 is SVGAGI. V was clipped by 6 bases and J by 12 bases; unmatched bases: 6. The CDR3 extends over 13 amino acids. The chain's CDR3 is CASRKGQGVPLHF. The CDR3, as DNA: TGTGCCAGCAGAAAGGGACAGGGAGTACCCCTCCACTTT.

This chain links TRBV7-9 with TRBJ2-5; D gene uncertain. CDR3 length: 17 amino acids. Deletions cut 1 base from V and 1 base from J, with 16 bases between. From germline, CDR1 is SEHNR and CDR2 FQNEAQ (reference sequence). This CDR3 is CASSLDGGLTTQETQYF. The DNA for the CDR3 is TGTGCCAGCAGCTTAGACGGTGGGCTAACGACCCAAGAGACCCAGTACTTC.

V and J are TRBV29-1 and TRBJ2-1; TRBD1 matches 10 bases. The CDR3 spans 13 residues. V lost 6 bases to trimming and J lost 4 bases; unmatched junction nucleotides: 3. Germline V lookup: CDR1 SQVTM, CDR2 ANQGSEA. The CDR3 nucleotides are TGCAGCGTCAGACAGGGGGCGTACAATGAGCAGTTCTTC. Translating it yields CSVRQGAYNEQFF.

The rearrangement links TRBV5-6 to TRBJ2-1, with TRBD1 matching over 7 bases. CDR3 length: 15 amino acids. In germline, CDR1 is SGHDT, CDR2 YYEEEE. The V segment lost 4 bases and the J segment 2 bases; nucleotides outside the gene matches: 6. CDR3 DNA: TGTGCCAGCAGCCTCCGGGACAGACCCTACAATGAGCAGTTCTTC. Translation gives CASSLRDRPYNEQFF.

The sample holds one count of this clone. The chain links TRBV6-1 to TRBJ2-7; 8 bases match TRBD2. In germline, CDR1 is MNHNS, CDR2 SASEGT. The V and J ends lost 1 base and 0 bases, in that order; junction bases with no gene match: 2. The CDR3 has 15 amino acids. CDR3 nucleotides: TGTGCCAGCAGTGAAGTAAGCGGGAGCTCCTACGAGCAGTACTTC. The encoded protein is CASSEVSGSSYEQYF.

The count of this clone is one. V gene TRBV3-1 (or the pseudogene TRBV3-2) combines with J gene TRBJ2-5, with D perhaps TRBD2 (5 bases). Deletions cut 1 base from V and 1 base from J, with 7 bases between. The CDR3 extends over 14 amino acids. CDR1 and CDR2 (germline): LGHDT, YNNKEL (reference sequence). Here the CDR3 DNA reads TGTGCCAGCAGCCAAGGTCTAGCCCAAGAGACCCAGTACTTC. Protein product: CASSQGLAQETQYF.

Only a few counts were recorded for this clone. The rearrangement joins TRBV6-5 to TRBJ1-3; TRBD1 aligns across 7 bases. Germline V gene lookup returns CDR1 MNHEY and CDR2 SVGAGI. V trimming: 2 bases; J trimming: 2 bases; junction bases outside the gene matches: 6. The CDR3 has 16 amino acids. The CDR3 reads CASSYTLQGTGNTIYF. The CDR3, as DNA: TGTGCCAGCAGTTACACGTTACAGGGGACTGGAAACACCATATATTTT.

V is TRBV5-1 and J is TRBJ2-3; D perhaps matches TRBD1 (6 bases). CDR3 length equals 16 residues. In germline, CDR1 is SGHRS, CDR2 YFSETQ. Trimming left V 2 bases short and J 3 bases short, with 16 bases between. The CDR3 DNA is TGCGCCAGCAGCTTATCGGGGACAATGGGGACAGATACGCAGTATTTT. Its translation is CASSLSGTMGTDTQYF. The full variable domain, with the rest looked up from reference TRBV5-1 and TRBJ2-3, is KAGVTQTPRYLIKTRGQQVTLSCSPISGHRSVSWYQQTPGQGLQFLFEYFSETQRNKGNFPGRFSGRQFSNSRSEMNVSTLELGDSALYLCASSLSGTMGTDTQYFGPGTRLTVL.

The V call is TRBV18, the J call TRBJ2-7; 12 bases agree with TRBD1. The CDR3 covers 17 residues. Germline CDR1 reads KGHSH; CDR2 reads LQKENI. Trimming at V came to 2 bases and at J to 6 bases, leaving 11 bases not matched to a gene. Written as DNA, the CDR3 is TGTGCCAGCTCACCAAAAGGGGCCGGGACAGGGGGCATCGAGCAGTACTTC. This encodes CASSPKGAGTGGIEQYF. Full variable domain (rest looked up from reference TRBV18 and TRBJ2-7): NAGVMQNPRHLVRRRGQEARLRCSPMKGHSHVYWYRQLPEEGLKFMVYLQKENIIDESGMPKERFSAEFPKEGPSILRIQQVVRGDSAAYFCASSPKGAGTGGIEQYFGPGTRLTVT.

The DNA for the CDR3 is TGTGCCAGCAGCCCCCCGGGGAGCTCTGGAAACACCATATATTTT. Its protein product is CASSPPGSSGNTIYF. The J gene is TRBJ1-3, the V gene TRBV28; D is undetermined. Germline-derived CDR1 and CDR2 are MDHEN and SYDVKM. Trimming removed 6 bases at V and 0 bases at J, with 12 bases between. The CDR3 has 15 residues. Together with reference TRBV28 and TRBJ1-3, the CDR3 gives the full variable domain: DVKVTQSSRYLVKRTGEKVFLECVQDMDHENMFWYRQDPGLGLRLIYFSYDVKMKEKGDIPEGYSVSREKKERFSLILESASTNQTSMYLCASSPPGSSGNTIYFGEGSWLTVV.

The chain links TRBV24-1 to TRBJ1-2; 10 bases line up with TRBD1. V dropped 9 bases and J dropped 2; count of bases not matched to a gene: 17. The CDR3 covers 18 residues. The V gene's germline CDR1 is KGHDR and CDR2 SFDVKD. CDR3: CATRESYNPGQGNYGYTF. CDR3 in DNA: TGTGCCACCCGAGAGTCCTACAATCCGGGACAGGGGAACTATGGCTACACCTTC.